These T cell receptor beta chains were read from a single sample in a study of cytomegalovirus exposure and HLA in healthy donors. Generated by immunoSEQ multiplex PCR, the TCRdb table keeps only in-frame clones and is missing some. The repertoire consists of about 35,000 clones, with more than 90% occurring once and the leading ten covering roughly 2.5%. The sequenced sample consisted of PBMCs. Source of these receptors: a woman younger than 30 in good health and CMV-seronegative. Both conserved end residues are part of each CDR3. A D gene is named only where the DNA matches it firmly. Some rows mark clone size as missing; the rest say once, few, many or name a class of expanded clone.

v_call,clone_size,d_call,j_call,cdr3_nt,cdr3_aa
TRBV5-6,.,TRBD1,TRBJ2-1,TGTGCCAGCAGCTTCCGACGGGGACAGGGGATTAATGAGCAGTTCTTC,CASSFRRGQGINEQFF
TRBV2,once,.,TRBJ1-3,TGTGCCAGCAAAGGGAGTAACTCTGGAAACACCATATATTTT,CASKGSNSGNTIYF
TRBV27,.,.,TRBJ2-1,TGTGCCAGCAGTTCTACAACTAGCCCGAATCATCAGGGCTCCTACAATGAGCAGTTCTTC,CASSSTTSPNHQGSYNEQFF
TRBV28,.,.,TRBJ2-2,TGTGCCAGCGTTATCAGTCAGGGGGGAAGGACCGGGGAGCTGTTTTTT,CASVISQGGRTGELFF
TRBV28,.,TRBD1,TRBJ1-5,TGTGCCAGCAGTAGACTGGACAGGGTTAATCAGCCCCAGCATTTT,CASSRLDRVNQPQHF
TRBV10-3,.,.,TRBJ2-7,TGTGCCATCAGTGTAAGGGGGGGGCCGGGTGAGCAGTACTTC,CAISVRGGPGEQYF
TRBV9,.,.,TRBJ2-3,TGTGCCAGCAGCGTAGAGGCAGGGGCAGATACGCAGTATTTT,CASSVEAGADTQYF
TRBV5-1,.,TRBD2,TRBJ2-6,TGCGCCAGCAGCCCGGGGACTAGCGGGAGTGCTGGGGCCAACGTCCTGACTTTC,CASSPGTSGSAGANVLTF
TRBV5-4,once,.,TRBJ2-3,TGTGCCAGCAGCTTGGTTCCTAGCACAGATACGCAGTATTTT,CASSLVPSTDTQYF
TRBV5-1,.,.,TRBJ1-5,TGCGCCAGCAGCTTGGGGCAGGGGACAAGTCTGGGTCGGCGGCCCCAGCATTTT,CASSLGQGTSLGRRPQHF
TRBV5-6,.,.,TRBJ1-1,TGTGCCAGCAGCGACAGGAAGAACACTGAAGCTTTCTTT,CASSDRKNTEAFF
TRBV10-3,.,TRBD1,TRBJ1-5,TGTGCCATCAGCCGGGACAGGGAATACCAGCCCCAGCATTTT,CAISRDREYQPQHF
TRBV4-3,.,TRBD2,TRBJ2-1,TGCGCCAGCAGCCAAGGCGGACTAGCGGGACCGAATGAGCAGTTCTTC,CASSQGGLAGPNEQFF
TRBV7-3,once,.,TRBJ2-3,TGTGCCAGCAGCTTAAAGACGAGGGCAGGAACAGATACGCAGTATTTT,CASSLKTRAGTDTQYF
TRBV7-9,.,.,TRBJ1-1,TGTGCCAGCAGCTATAGGAGTGATGTTTCGGAGGCTTTCTTT,CASSYRSDVSEAFF
TRBV7-9,.,TRBD1,TRBJ1-4,TGTTCCAGCAGCGTAACCCTCAGGGGGAAGGGAGAAAAACTGTTTTTT,CSSSVTLRGKGEKLFF
TRBV25-1,.,.,TRBJ1-1,TGTGCCAGCAGTGAATTCACGAGTAACACTGAAGCTTTCTTT,CASSEFTSNTEAFF
TRBV28,.,TRBD2,TRBJ2-3,TGTGCCAACAGTTTAGCGGGAGGGGTTTTAGATACGCAGTATTTT,CANSLAGGVLDTQYF
TRBV28,.,.,TRBJ2-3,TGTGCCAGCAGACCACACACAGATACGCAGTATTTT,CASRPHTDTQYF
TRBV7-7,.,TRBD1,TRBJ2-7,TGTGCTAGCAGCTTATGCCCGTTCGGACAGGGGGCCTACGAGCAGTACTTC,CASSLCPFGQGAYEQYF
TRBV5-1,.,TRBD1,TRBJ2-7,TGCGCCAGCAGCTTGGAGGGACAGGGAGCCTACGAGCAGTACTTC,CASSLEGQGAYEQYF
TRBV5-4,.,.,TRBJ2-7,TGTGCCAGCAGCTTGTCCTCGCCAGACGAGCAGTACTTC,CASSLSSPDEQYF
TRBV7-9,.,TRBD1,TRBJ1-2,TGTGCCAGCAGCATAGATAGGACAGGGGGCTATGGCTACACCTTC,CASSIDRTGGYGYTF
TRBV4-3,once,.,TRBJ1-6,TGCGCCAGCAGCCCAGACTCAGGGTGGAATTCACCCCTCCACTTT,CASSPDSGWNSPLHF
TRBV12-1,.,.,TRBJ2-1,TGTGCCAGCAGCTTTATAGCGGGAGGTAGGAATGAGCAGTTCTTC,CASSFIAGGRNEQFF
TRBV5-1,.,TRBD1,TRBJ2-7,TGCGCCAGCAGCTTGTCCGGACAGGGTGGCTCCTACGAGCAGTACTTC,CASSLSGQGGSYEQYF
TRBV7-2,.,TRBD1,TRBJ2-1,TGTGCCAGCAGCTTAGCCCGGGACAGGGACCCGTTCTTC,CASSLARDRDPFF
TRBV6-5,.,.,TRBJ1-2,TGTGCCAGCGGGCAGAATAACTATGGCTACACCTTC,CASGQNNYGYTF
TRBV6-5,once,TRBD2,TRBJ2-7,TGTGCCAGCAGTCCTAGCGGGAGCTCCTACGAGCAGTACTTC,CASSPSGSSYEQYF
TRBV6-1,.,TRBD2,TRBJ2-1,TGTGCCAGCAGGCGAAGCGGGATAAGTAGTAATGAGCAGTTCTTC,CASRRSGISSNEQFF
TRBV19,.,TRBD1,TRBJ2-7,TGTGCCAGTAGTGTCTCAGGGGGCCAAGGCTACGAGCAGTACTTC,CASSVSGGQGYEQYF
TRBV7-8,.,TRBD2,TRBJ2-5,TGTGCCAGCAGCTTCCGGATTTTAGCGGGAGGCGTCCAAGAGACCCAGTACTTC,CASSFRILAGGVQETQYF
TRBV6-1,.,.,TRBJ1-2,TGTGCCAGCAACTGGCGGCAGCTCTATGGCTACACCTTC,CASNWRQLYGYTF
TRBV14,.,TRBD2,TRBJ2-5,TGTGCCAGCAGCCAAGTTGCTAGCGGTGCTAAAGAGACCCAGTACTTC,CASSQVASGAKETQYF
TRBV7-6,.,.,TRBJ1-5,TGTGCCAGCAGCTTAGCGCAGGGATGGGGTCAGCCCCAGCATTTT,CASSLAQGWGQPQHF
TRBV5-1,.,.,TRBJ2-7,TGCGCCAGCAGCTTGGTCCGCGGAGGCGCCTACGAGCAGTACTTC,CASSLVRGGAYEQYF
TRBV27,.,.,TRBJ2-3,TGTGCCAGCAGTTCGACTTGGCGGGGGCCAGGGAGGAAAGATACGCAGTATTTT,CASSSTWRGPGRKDTQYF
TRBV29-1,.,TRBD1,TRBJ2-7,TGCAGCGTTGAATTGAGGGACAGGGGCGTCTACGAGCAGTACTTC,CSVELRDRGVYEQYF
TRBV7-9,.,TRBD2,TRBJ2-2,TGTGCCAGCAGCACCTTAGCGGGAGGGCCGAACACCGGGGAGCTGTTTTTT,CASSTLAGGPNTGELFF
TRBV5-6,.,.,TRBJ1-6,TGTGCCAGCAGCCGGTGGGGGGATTCACCCCTCCACTTT,CASSRWGDSPLHF
TRBV10-3,.,TRBD2,TRBJ2-3,TGTGCCATCAGTGCTTCTGCGGGAGTTCGGGATACGCAGTATTTT,CAISASAGVRDTQYF
TRBV28,.,.,TRBJ2-1,TGTGCCAGTTGGGGGCTCCCCGTCCGAAACAATGAGCAGTTCTTC,CASWGLPVRNNEQFF
TRBV5-1,.,TRBD2,TRBJ2-7,TGCGCCAGCAGTTCAATTAGCGGGAGGCTCGACGAGCAGTACTTC,CASSSISGRLDEQYF
TRBV28,.,TRBD1,TRBJ1-5,TGTGCCAGCAGTTTACTCGACAGGGGAGGGAGCAATCAGCCCCAGCATTTT,CASSLLDRGGSNQPQHF
TRBV21-1,.,.,TRBJ1-6,TGTGCCAGCAACCATGACCCGGGACAGGGTGCCGATAATTCACCCCTCCACTTT,CASNHDPGQGADNSPLHF
TRBV18,.,.,TRBJ2-2,TGTGCCAGCTCACCACAGAGTGCCACCGGGGAGCTGTTTTTT,CASSPQSATGELFF
TRBV27,.,.,TRBJ1-2,TGTGCCAGCAGTCTAAACACAGGGTACGACTACACCTTC,CASSLNTGYDYTF
TRBV7-9,.,TRBD1,TRBJ1-6,TGTTCCAGCAGCTCACGGGACAGGAATTCACCCCTCCACTTT,CSSSSRDRNSPLHF
TRBV28,.,.,TRBJ2-7,TGTGCCAGCACTACCCCGCCGGGGGGCCCCCTCTCCTACGAGCAGTACTTC,CASTTPPGGPLSYEQYF
TRBV9,.,.,TRBJ1-2,TGTGCCAGCAGCCCCCCCGGGAGGGCCGGTGGCTATGGCTACACCTTC,CASSPPGRAGGYGYTF
TRBV19,.,TRBD1,TRBJ1-2,TGTGCCAGTAGAAGTTTAGGAGCCGGGACAGGGGATGGCTACACCTTC,CASRSLGAGTGDGYTF
TRBV7-9,.,.,TRBJ1-2,TGTTCCAGCAGCCCTAGTCACTATGGCTACACCTTC,CSSSPSHYGYTF